What follows are 9 T cell receptor beta chains derived from one specimen sequenced in a study of cytomegalovirus exposure and HLA in healthy donors. It was with 60 Vbeta and 13 Jbeta primers that the PCR ran. The protocol was immunoSEQ multiplex PCR, while the TCRdb copy is restricted to in-frame clones and leaves out a portion. The profile shows approximately 210,000 clones, roughly four fifths of them singletons. Sequencing was performed on PBMCs. Every receptor here comes from a man aged 18 to 30 in good health and CMV-seronegative.

The V call is TRBV27, the J call TRBJ1-2; 8 bases map to TRBD1. The V segment lost 6 bases and the J segment 8 bases; nucleotides outside the gene matches: 17. Germline V gives CDR1 MNHEY, CDR2 SMNVEV (reference sequence). The CDR3 contains 16 residues. Here the CDR3 reads CASRPYTLGQGKGYTF. The DNA of the CDR3 is TGTGCCAGCAGACCATATACTTTAGGACAGGGAAAAGGCTACACCTTC.

On this clone: The same CDR3 is also encoded by other DNA sequences in this sample. The rearrangement links TRBV29-1 to TRBJ1-1, with 10 bases that match TRBD1. The CDR3 is 13 amino acids. Germline trimming cut 7 bases from V and 1 base from J; bases unmatched to any gene: 3. Germline V gives CDR1 SQVTM, CDR2 ANQGSEA. In DNA, the CDR3 is TGCAGCGGTAGGACAGGGGGGAACACTGAAGCTTTCTTT. Encoded protein: CSGRTGGNTEAFF.

The genes are TRBV28 and TRBJ2-1; D uncertain. The germline V and J ends were trimmed by 1 base and 0 bases, with 19 bases remaining between them. From germline, CDR1 is MDHEN and CDR2 SYDVKM. The CDR3 covers 19 residues. CDR3 loop: CASSLSTRRTGSSYNEQFF. The CDR3 nucleotides are TGTGCCAGCAGTTTATCGACCCGGCGTACGGGTAGCTCCTACAATGAGCAGTTCTTC.

The chain carries TRBV9 and TRBJ1-2, with D perhaps TRBD1 (6 bases). The CDR3 is 15 residues long. The V gene lost 3 bases and the J gene lost 0 bases, with 12 bases spanning the gap. The germline gives CDR1 SGDLS, CDR2 YYNGEE. CDR3 DNA: TGTGCCAGCAGCGCGCGACAGGCCTCTAACTATGGCTACACCTTC. Amino acids: CASSARQASNYGYTF.

The rearrangement links TRBV5-4 to TRBJ2-2, with D perhaps TRBD2 (5 bases). The CDR3 extends over 16 amino acids. Germline values: CDR1 SGHNT, CDR2 YYREEE (reference sequence). Deletions cut 0 bases from V and 7 bases from J, with 16 bases between. CDR3 amino acids: CASSLAPKGRVGELFF. Here the CDR3 DNA reads TGTGCCAGCAGCTTGGCCCCCAAAGGGCGGGTCGGGGAGCTGTTTTTT.

This rearrangement joins TRBV20-1 to TRBJ1-2; D is perhaps TRBD1 (5 bases). Germline V CDR1 and CDR2: DFQATT, SNEGSKA (reference sequence). CDR3 length equals 11 residues. The ends were cut back, 0 bases at V and 14 bases at J, with 13 bases in the middle. The DNA of the CDR3 is TGCAGTGCTAGAGATTTCCCGGGGGTAACCTTC. The encoded protein is CSARDFPGVTF.

The chain couples TRBV14 to TRBJ1-1, with D possibly TRBD1 on 6 matching bases. V lost 2 bases, J lost 1 base, and 11 bases lay in between. From germline, CDR1 is SGHDN and CDR2 FVKESK. There are 15 residues in the CDR3. DNA of the CDR3: TGTGCCAGCAGCCAATTGGGGGCCCAGAACACTGAAGCTTTCTTT. It yields the protein CASSQLGAQNTEAFF.

This clone has just a few counts. The rearrangement links TRBV30 to TRBJ2-2; a possible D gene is TRBD1 (5 bases). V was trimmed by 0 bases and J by 0 bases, leaving 11 bases between them. Germline CDR1 GTSNPN, CDR2 SVGIG (reference sequence). The CDR3 is made up of 16 amino acids. In DNA form, the CDR3 reads TGTGCCTGGAGTGTAAAGGGGCTAGCGAACACCGGGGAGCTGTTTTTT. This gives the protein CAWSVKGLANTGELFF.

This CDR3 is CSAIAAGGSTGDTQYF. In DNA form, the CDR3 reads TGCAGCGCCATAGCAGCGGGAGGGTCTACGGGAGATACGCAGTATTTT. The chain recombines TRBV29-1 with TRBJ2-3; 10 positions match TRBD2. There are 16 residues in the CDR3. Per the germline V gene, CDR1 is SQVTM and CDR2 is ANQGSEA. The V segment lost 7 bases and the J segment 5 bases; nucleotides outside the gene matches: 15.